The source of this TCR beta chain is a study of shared clonotypes between healthy human individuals. Study at large: Each donor's CD8 memory used one plate, CD8 naive two, each CD4 subset three.

Naivety among CD8 cells was defined by CD45RO negativity and positive CCR7 selection, thereby excluding terminally differentiated effector memory CD45RA+ cells. Profiling relied on immunoSEQ multiplex PCR, and the TCRdb table lists in-frame clones only, not all of them. Of about 2.1 million clones in the sample, around 95% are singletons; the top ten hold 1.5% to 2%. Points on this clone: No antigen is known for it.

CDR1 is MNHEY and CDR2 is SMNVEV in the germline V gene (reference sequence). With 6 bases removed from V and 1 base from J, the gap between germline ends came to 13 bases. This CDR3 is built from 14 residues. General study findings and limits: Estimated richness values were generally larger in naive subsets than in memory subsets. It was the few donors that limited the genetic and exposure-history diversity represented. The expectation was that sequencing depth would affect clonotype sharing among donors.

The TCR originated in a man aged 18 to 29 in good health. Some clones in this sample may be carry-over from other donors' samples. This rearrangement joins TRBV27 to TRBJ2-7; weak D call: TRBD2 (6 bases). What was sequenced was naive CD8+ T cells from PBMCs. DNA of the CDR3: TGTGCCAGCAGGCGGGACTTTACTTCCTACGAGCAGTACTTC. It translates to CASRRDFTSYEQYF.